This T cell receptor beta chain comes out of a study of cytomegalovirus exposure and HLA in healthy donors. The germline V gene has CDR1 LNHNV and CDR2 YYDKDF (reference sequence). V shed 1 base and J shed 6 bases, with 9 bases lying between them. The CDR3 loop spans 14 amino acids. Vbeta (60) and Jbeta (13) primers were used in the PCR. Sequencing was performed with immunoSEQ multiplex PCR; in TCRdb, only in-frame clones are kept and a portion is missing. The sample includes about 250,000 clones, around 90% seen only once; the top ten take around 1.7%. A remark on this clone: What it binds is unknown.

Broader study findings: Rare TCR sequences predominated, though certain public TCRs were found in many donors. Immune exposure data for these donors was limited to CMV serostatus. CMV antigen specificity of a few CMV-associated chains was confirmed in vitro. When presence/absence was analysed, sequencing depth was taken to be roughly uniform across donors.

The rearrangement links TRBV15 to TRBJ1-4, with TRBD1 as a possible D gene (5 bases). The source of this sequence is a girl aged 2 to 10 in good health and CMV-seronegative. Sequenced: PBMCs. Written as DNA, the CDR3 is TGTGCCACCAGCAGAGGGCAGGGTTATGAAAAACTGTTTTTT. Amino acids: CATSRGQGYEKLFF.